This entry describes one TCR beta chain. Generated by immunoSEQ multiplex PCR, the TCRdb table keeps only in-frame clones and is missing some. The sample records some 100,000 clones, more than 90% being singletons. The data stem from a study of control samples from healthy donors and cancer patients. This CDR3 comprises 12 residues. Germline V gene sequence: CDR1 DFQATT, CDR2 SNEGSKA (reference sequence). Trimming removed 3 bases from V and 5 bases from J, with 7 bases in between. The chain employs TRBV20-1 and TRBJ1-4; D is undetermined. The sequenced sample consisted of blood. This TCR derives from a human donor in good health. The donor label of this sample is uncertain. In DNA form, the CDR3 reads TGCAGTGCTAGTACCCAGAATGAAAAACTGTTTTTT. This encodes CSASTQNEKLFF.